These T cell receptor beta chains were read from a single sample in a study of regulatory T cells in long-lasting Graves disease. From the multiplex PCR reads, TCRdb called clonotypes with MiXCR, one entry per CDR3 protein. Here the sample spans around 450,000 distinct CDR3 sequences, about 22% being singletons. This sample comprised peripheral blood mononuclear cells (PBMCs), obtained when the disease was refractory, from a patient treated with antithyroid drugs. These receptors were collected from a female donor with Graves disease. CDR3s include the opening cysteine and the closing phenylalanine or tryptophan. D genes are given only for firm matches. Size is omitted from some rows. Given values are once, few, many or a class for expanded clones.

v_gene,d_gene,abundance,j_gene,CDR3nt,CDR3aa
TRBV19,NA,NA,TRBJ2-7,TGTGCCAGTAGTTGGAACAGCCGCTACGAGCAGTACTTC,CASSWNSRYEQYF
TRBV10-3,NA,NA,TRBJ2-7,TGTGCCATCAGTGGGGACATCGAGGGCGAGCAGTACTTC,CAISGDIEGEQYF
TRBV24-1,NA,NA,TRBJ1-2,TGTGCCACCAGTGATTTCCCCTCCCCGCGGGATCCCTATGGCTACACCTTC,CATSDFPSPRDPYGYTF
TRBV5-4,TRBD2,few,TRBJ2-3,TGTGCCAGCACCCCAGCGGGACCGGGCACAGATACGCAGTATTTT,CASTPAGPGTDTQYF
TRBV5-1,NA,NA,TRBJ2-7,TGCGCCAGCAGCTTGGGCGGACCACTTGGGGAGCAGTACTTC,CASSLGGPLGEQYF
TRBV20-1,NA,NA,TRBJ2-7,TGCAGTGCTAGAGATTACTCAGGGACGACAAGATACGAGCAGTACTTC,CSARDYSGTTRYEQYF
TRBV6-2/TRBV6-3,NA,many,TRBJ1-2,TGTGCCAGCAGTTACGACAGAAACTATGGCTACACCTTC,CASSYDRNYGYTF
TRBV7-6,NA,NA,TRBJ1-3,TGTGCCAGCAGCAGAGAGGGGACCCCGGGAAACACCATATATTTT,CASSREGTPGNTIYF
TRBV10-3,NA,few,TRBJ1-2,TGTGCCTCCAGGGAAATCGGGAGTGGCTACACCTTC,CASREIGSGYTF
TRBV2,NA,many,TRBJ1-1,TGTGCCAGCAGGGGGGTGATTATGAACACTGAAGCTTTCTTT,CASRGVIMNTEAFF
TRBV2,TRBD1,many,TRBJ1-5,TGTGCCAGCAGAGAACAGGGGGGATTGCATTTT,CASREQGGLHF
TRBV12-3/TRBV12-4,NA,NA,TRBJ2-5,TGTGCCAGCAGTTTGGGGTCATGGAATTCCCAAGAGACCCAGTACTTC,CASSLGSWNSQETQYF
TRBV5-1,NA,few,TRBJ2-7,TGCGCCAGCAGCTACCTGGACGGGTACGAGCAGTACTTC,CASSYLDGYEQYF
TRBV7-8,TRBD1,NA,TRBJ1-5,TGTGCCAGCAGCTTCGGGACAGGGGGCTACAATCAGCCCCAGCATTTT,CASSFGTGGYNQPQHF
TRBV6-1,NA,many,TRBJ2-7,TGTGCCAGCAGCATCGACAGGACTTCCTACGAGCAGTACTTC,CASSIDRTSYEQYF
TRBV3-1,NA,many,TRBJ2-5,TGTGCCAGCAGCCTCAATCACGTGGCAGGAGAGACCCAGTACTTC,CASSLNHVAGETQYF
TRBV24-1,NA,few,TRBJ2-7,TGTGCCACCAGTGACACTGACCAACCAGCCTACGAGCAGTACTTC,CATSDTDQPAYEQYF
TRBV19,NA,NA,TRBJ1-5,TGTGCCAGTAGTATAGATCGTTCTCAGCCCCAGCATTTT,CASSIDRSQPQHF
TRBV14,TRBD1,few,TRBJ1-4,TGTGCCAGCAGCCCGGACAGGGGGCGACGAACTAATGAAAAACTGTTTTTT,CASSPDRGRRTNEKLFF
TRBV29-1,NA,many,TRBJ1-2,TGCAGCGTTGAAGAAGGCAGGACTGATAACTATGGCTACACCTTC,CSVEEGRTDNYGYTF
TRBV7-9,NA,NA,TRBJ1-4,TGTGCCAGCAGCTTCGGGCAGGGTGATGAAAAACTGTTTTTT,CASSFGQGDEKLFF
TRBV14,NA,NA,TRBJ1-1,TGTGCCAGCAGCCAAGTACGGCGGCTGAACACTGGAGCTTTCTTT,CASSQVRRLNTGAFF
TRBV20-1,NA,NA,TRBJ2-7,TGCAGTGCTGAGACTCGGTTTTACGAGCAGTACTTC,CSAETRFYEQYF
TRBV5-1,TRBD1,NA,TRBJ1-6,TGCGCCAGCAGCTTGGGACAGGGGCTACGTGCGGATTCACCCCTCCACTTT,CASSLGQGLRADSPLHF
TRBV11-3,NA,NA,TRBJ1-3,TGTGCCAGCAGCTTAGAACGGAACTCTGGAAACACCATATATTTT,CASSLERNSGNTIYF
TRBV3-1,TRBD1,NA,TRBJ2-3,TGTGCCAGCAGCCAAAGACAGGGGCTCTTTACAGATACGCAGTATTTT,CASSQRQGLFTDTQYF
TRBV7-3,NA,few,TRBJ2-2,TGTGCCAGCAGCTTACGGGGAGTGGATAACACCGGGGAGCTGTTTTTT,CASSLRGVDNTGELFF
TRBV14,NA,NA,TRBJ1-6,TGTGCCAGCAGCCAAGGGCCGGACTCCTATAATTCACCCCTCCACTTT,CASSQGPDSYNSPLHF
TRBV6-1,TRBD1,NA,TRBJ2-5,TGTGCCAGCAGCAGACAGGGGGCCTCTTCGGAGACCCAGTACTTC,CASSRQGASSETQYF
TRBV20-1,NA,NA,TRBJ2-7,TGCAGTGCTAGCCGGACGGGGGACACCTACGAGCAGTACTTC,CSASRTGDTYEQYF
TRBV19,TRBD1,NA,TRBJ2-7,TGTGCCAGTTCGCAGGGGGTTGGACTCTACGAGCAGTACTTC,CASSQGVGLYEQYF
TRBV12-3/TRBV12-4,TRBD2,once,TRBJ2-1,TGTGCCAGCAGCATACTAGCGGGACCGTCTCAGTTCTTC,CASSILAGPSQFF
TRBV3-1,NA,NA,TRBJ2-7,TGTGCCAGCAGCCAAGTCGACTCTGTCCCCCTCTACGAGCAGCACTTC,CASSQVDSVPLYEQHF
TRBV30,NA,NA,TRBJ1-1,TGTGCCTGGGAACAGGGTACGAACACTGAAGCTTTCTTT,CAWEQGTNTEAFF
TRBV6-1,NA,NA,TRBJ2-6,TGTGCCAGCAGCAGACGAGGTGGGGCCAACGTCCTGACTTTC,CASSRRGGANVLTF
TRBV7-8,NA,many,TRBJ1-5,TGTGCCAGCAGCTTAGCGGCAGGGACGAGCAATCAGCCCCAGCATTTT,CASSLAAGTSNQPQHF
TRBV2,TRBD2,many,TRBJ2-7,TGTGCCAGCAGCGGGACTAGGTCCGAGCAGTACTTC,CASSGTRSEQYF
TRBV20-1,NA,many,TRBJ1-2,TGCAGCACCACAGGGTCCACCTATGGCTACACCTTC,CSTTGSTYGYTF
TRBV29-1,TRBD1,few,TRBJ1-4,TGCAGCGTCGCGGGACAGGGGGTTGAAAAACTGTTTTTT,CSVAGQGVEKLFF
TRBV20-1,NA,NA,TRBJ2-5,TGCAGTGCTAGAGATCGCCGCCGGACGGGAGAGACCCAGTACTTC,CSARDRRRTGETQYF
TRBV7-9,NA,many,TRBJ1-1,TGTGCCAGCAGTTTTGAAGGGGGCACTGAAGCTTTCTTT,CASSFEGGTEAFF
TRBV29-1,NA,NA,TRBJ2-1,TGCAGCGTTGAACTTGCGGGAACCGCCTACAATGAGCAGTTCTTC,CSVELAGTAYNEQFF
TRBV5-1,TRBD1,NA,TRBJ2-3,TGCGCCAGCAGCTTGGAACCGACAGGGAGAGGAGATACGCAGTATTTT,CASSLEPTGRGDTQYF
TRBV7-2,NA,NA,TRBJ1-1,TGTGCCAGCAGCTTAAATGTGGTGCGGGAGGAAGCTTTCTTT,CASSLNVVREEAFF
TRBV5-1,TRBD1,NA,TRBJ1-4,TGCGCCAGCAGCTTGGGGACAGGGGTTCGTGAAAAACTGTTTTTT,CASSLGTGVREKLFF
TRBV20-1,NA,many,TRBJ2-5,TGCAGTGCTGGGGCGGAGGAGACCCAGTACTTC,CSAGAEETQYF
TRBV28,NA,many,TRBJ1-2,TGTGCCAGCCATGTCCAGGGAGCTAACTATGGCTACACCTTC,CASHVQGANYGYTF
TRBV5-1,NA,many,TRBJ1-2,TGCGCCAGCAGCTTTACGGGAGGCGGCTACACCTTC,CASSFTGGGYTF
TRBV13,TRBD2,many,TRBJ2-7,TGTGCCAGCAACAACCTTGGGGGACTAGGGGTCTACGAGCAGTACTTC,CASNNLGGLGVYEQYF
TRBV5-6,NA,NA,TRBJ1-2,TGTGCCAGCAGCCCGTACGGGGAGACCCTCTATGGCTACACCTTC,CASSPYGETLYGYTF
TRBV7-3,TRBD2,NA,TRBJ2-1,TGTGCCAGCAGCTTAGGTGCTAGCGGGACCAATGAGCAGTTCTTC,CASSLGASGTNEQFF
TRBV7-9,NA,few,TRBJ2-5,TGTGCCAGCAGCTTACCAGGGGGGACCAACCAAGAGACCCAGTACTTC,CASSLPGGTNQETQYF
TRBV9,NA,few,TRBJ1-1,TGTGCCAGCAGCGGCAACGGCAGATCGATGAACACTGAAGCTTTCTTT,CASSGNGRSMNTEAFF
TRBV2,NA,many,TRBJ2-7,TGTGCCGGCCGCAGAGTCGGGTCCTACGAGCAGTACTTC,CAGRRVGSYEQYF
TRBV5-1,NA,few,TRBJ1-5,TGCGCCAGCAGCTTGCAGGGTCCTTTCGGGAATCAGCCCCAGCATTTT,CASSLQGPFGNQPQHF
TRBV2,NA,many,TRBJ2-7,TGTGCCAGCACGGGAGGGACAGGGAGCTCCTACGAGCAGTACTTC,CASTGGTGSSYEQYF
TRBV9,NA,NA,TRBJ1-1,TGTGCCAGCAGCGTAGCGTCGGGGACTATGAACACTGAAGCTTTCTTT,CASSVASGTMNTEAFF
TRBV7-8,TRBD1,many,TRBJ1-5,TGTGCCAGCAGCTCCCCCTGGGACAGGGTTAGCAATCAGCCCCAGCATTTT,CASSSPWDRVSNQPQHF
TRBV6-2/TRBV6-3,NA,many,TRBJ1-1,TGTGCCAGCAGTTACCAAAGTGGCACTGAAGCTTTCTTT,CASSYQSGTEAFF
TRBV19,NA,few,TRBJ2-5,TGTGCCAGTAGTGACCCCACAGAGACCCAGTACTTC,CASSDPTETQYF